Below, one T cell receptor (beta chain) is given with its context. Its specificity is unknown. PCR was performed using 60 Vbeta and 13 Jbeta primers. Only in-frame clones appear in the TCRdb table, and some are missing; sequencing was by immunoSEQ multiplex PCR. The sample has roughly 190,000 clones, 79% seen once; the top ten hold 1.5% to 2%. The source of the sample is a study of cytomegalovirus exposure and HLA in healthy donors. V was clipped by 5 bases and J by 4 bases, with 11 bases between them. This CDR3 has 13 residues. CDR1 is SGHTA, CDR2 FQGTGA, per germline. Study results and caveats: Rarity held for most TCR sequences, but there were some public TCRs that occurred in many donors. According to an earlier analysis, most TCR beta V segments yielded productive rearrangements about 87% or about 30% of the time. Reportedly, TCR beta sequences accurately predicted HLA-A and HLA-B alleles in most subjects. A later analysis found most CMV-associated TCR beta chains apparently HLA-restricted.

V gene TRBV7-3 combines with J gene TRBJ2-5; D remains unclear. This receptor was obtained from a woman aged 18-30 years in good health and CMV-seronegative. The sample consisted of PBMCs. CDR3 coding DNA: TGTGCCAGCAGCCCCGGCGGTGGAGAGACCCAGTACTTC. Translating gives CASSPGGGETQYF. Variable domain in full (rest from reference TRBV7-3 and TRBJ2-5): GAGVSQTPSNKVTEKGKYVELRCDPISGHTALYWYRQSLGQGPEFLIYFQGTGAADDSGLPNDRFFAVRPEGSVSTLKIQRTERGDSAVYLCASSPGGGETQYFGPGTRLLVL.